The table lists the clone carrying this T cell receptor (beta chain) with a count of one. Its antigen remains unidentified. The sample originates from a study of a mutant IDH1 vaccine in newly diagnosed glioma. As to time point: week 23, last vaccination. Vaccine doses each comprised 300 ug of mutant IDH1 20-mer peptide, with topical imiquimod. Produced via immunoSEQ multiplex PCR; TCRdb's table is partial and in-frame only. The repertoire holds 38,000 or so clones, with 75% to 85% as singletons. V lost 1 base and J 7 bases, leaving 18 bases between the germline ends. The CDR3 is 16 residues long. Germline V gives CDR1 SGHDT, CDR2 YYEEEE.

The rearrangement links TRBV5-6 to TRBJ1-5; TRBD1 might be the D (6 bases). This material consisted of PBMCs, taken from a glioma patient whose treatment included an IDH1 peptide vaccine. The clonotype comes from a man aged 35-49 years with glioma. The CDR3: CASSLHGTGYGQPQHF. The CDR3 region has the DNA TGTGCCAGCAGCTTGCACGGAACAGGGTATGGGCAGCCCCAGCATTTT. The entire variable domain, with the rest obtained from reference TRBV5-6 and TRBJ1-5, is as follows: DAGVTQSPTHLIKTRGQQVTLRCSPKSGHDTVSWYQQALGQGPQFIFQYYEEEERQRGNFPDRFSGHQFPNYSSELNVNALLLGDSALYLCASSLHGTGYGQPQHFGDGTRLSIL.